This T cell receptor beta chain came from a study of vaccination and CD4 T cells after COVID-19 (dated by TCRdb to 2022 to 2024). At the level of the whole study: Convalescent patients had a positive SARS-CoV-2 result on nasal swab PCR, and of these patients, some ten had mild disease and one had severe disease. The convalescent cohort included six males and four females, with two Hispanic individuals, seven Caucasians, two Asians and one multiracial person. Participants received two doses of either the Pfizer-BioNTech BNT162b2 vaccine (n=8) or the Moderna mRNA-1273 vaccine (n=2). Post-COVID blood samples were collected from convalescent patients a median of around 100 days after diagnosis, with a range of roughly 30 to 161 days. The time from the second vaccine dose to post-vaccine blood sampling had a median of roughly 70 days and ranged from about 12 to 241 days. The cultures were stimulated with overlapping spike peptide pools from SARS-CoV-2 and from the common cold coronaviruses HCoV-NL63, HCoV-OC43 and HCoV-229E. As controls, cultures received a CEFX viral epitope pool (the positive control), an HIV-1 Nef peptide pool (the negative control), or no peptide at all. In roughly eleven COVID-19 convalescent patients and 4 infection-naive healthy vaccine recipients, the spike-specific CD4+ TCR repertoire before mRNA vaccination was compared with the repertoire after mRNA vaccination. Here is what the overall study found, with its caveats: The median count of SARS-CoV-2-reactive clonotypes went up from around 21 after infection to some 38 after vaccination, although the change was not significant. In convalescent patients, a median around 84% of post-vaccine SARS-CoV-2-reactive clones were detected only after vaccination, and vaccine-specific priming was suggested by this finding. Relatively few convalescent patients were included in the study, and early timepoints after natural infection were not analyzed. Of the vaccine-specific clones in convalescent patients, 304 of 307, or nearly all, reacted only to SARS-CoV-2 spike and did not cross-react with common cold coronaviruses.

Per the publication, the treatment or condition label means: roughly 10-day PBMC culture with coronavirus spike peptide pools or control peptides (ViraFEST assay). The study used the ViraFEST assay, which expanded antigen-specific T cells with peptide pools and then identified expanded clonotypes by TCR sequencing. Positive SARS-CoV-2 PCR tests in the convalescent patients dated from March to December 2020, before Alpha, Beta and Delta variants emerged in the United States. Each well held 2.1 million or so PBMCs cultured in IMDM containing around 5% human AB serum and approximately 9.6 IU/ml IL-2, with 8 to 10 ug/ml peptide pools added. Half of the culture medium was replaced with fresh IL-2-containing medium on days 3 and 7. CD4+ T cells were isolated after about nine days of culture through negative selection using the EasySep CD4+ T cell isolation kit. Ficoll-Paque Plus gradient centrifugation was used to isolate PBMCs from whole blood, and the isolated PBMCs were then either used fresh or cryopreserved at -140C. Each culture condition was generally run in triplicate wells.

Library preparation was by PCR. DNA from cultured CD4+ T cells was subjected to TCR sequencing with the Oncomine TCR Beta short-read assay at the Johns Hopkins FTIC core. The QIAamp micro DNA kit was used to extract genomic DNA from the cultured CD4+ T cells. Oncomine TCR Beta libraries from cultured CD4+ T cells were pooled using unique dual indexes and sequenced on an Illumina iSeq 100. Turning to the authors' computational methods: Non-productive sequences were filtered out, and CDR3s that did not start with C, did not end with F or W, or were shorter than 7 amino acids were discarded. The MANAFEST web application was used to identify antigen-specific clonotypes by comparing peptide-stimulated wells against reference wells and other culture wells. An FDR below 0.05, an odds ratio above 5, and a productive frequency above 0.1% in at least two of three replicate wells were required for clones to be considered positive. Clonotypes that were significantly expanded in both SARS-CoV-2 spike wells and at least one common cold coronavirus spike condition were defined as cross-reactive. CDR3 homology was assessed with Levenshtein distances (stringdist) and unrooted phylogenetic trees (ape) in R version 3.6.1. TCRdb's own reprocessing of the public reads used fastp at Q25 and MiXCR and kept productive beta chains. Rows are unified per CDR3 protein, each entry keeping the most common DNA and genes. The V and J calls follow TCRdb's processing rather than the paper's. The sample table holds 17,000 or so distinct CDR3 sequences, of which around two fifths were seen once. The top ten clones comprise 5.7% of the sample.

As to this clonotype: No antigen is known for it. The junction departs from the called germline gene at one end, perhaps through a read error.

Looking up the germline V gene yields CDR1 SGHTA and CDR2 FQGNSA. Including the terminal cysteine and phenylalanine, the CDR3 comprises 12 residues. This entry keeps only the CDR3 DNA: 36 bases, framed from base 1. The source was CD4+ T cells from blood, cultured in vitro, collected before SARS-CoV-2 vaccination. This receptor was taken from a human donor who had recovered from COVID-19. The chain couples TRBV7-2 to TRBJ2-7, and 7 junction bases match TRBD2. The DNA is TGTGCCAGCAGCCTAGCGGCGGGACGCGTGTACTTC. This is translated as CASSLAAGRVYF.